This T cell receptor beta chain was captured by sequencing in a study of T cell responses to AZD1222 COVID-19 vaccine. The study, taken as a whole, reports: Clonal diversity was possibly underestimated, and white British individuals and females predominated among donors. Vaccination with two AZD1222 doses was followed by a rise in Spike-specific TCR breadth and depth. Seropositive AZD1222 recipients at baseline numbered only six or seven.

About this clone itself: No antigen is known for it.

Trimming cost V 8 bases and J 0 bases; bases outside gene matches: 2. Germline V gives CDR1 MDHEN, CDR2 SYDVKM. The CDR3 runs to 14 residues. The assay was immunoSEQ multiplex PCR, and TCRdb's table has in-frame clones only and misses some. The repertoire holds about 150,000 clones, around 88% seen once, with over 13% in the top ten. The sequence derives from an adult in good health. V is TRBV28 and J is TRBJ2-7; TRBD2 aligns across 12 bases. The sample was peripheral blood, taken on day 0 of AZD1222 vaccination. The CDR3 region is CASQLAGGSYEQYF. CDR3 bases: TGTGCCAGCCAACTAGCGGGGGGCTCCTACGAGCAGTACTTC.